These 19 T cell receptor beta chains share one sample of origin, sequenced in a study of OX40 agonist ivuxolimab in advanced cancers. Library creation used the immunoSEQ multiplex PCR assay. The table comes from immuneACCESS by way of TCRdb, which keeps in-frame sequences with V and J called. Part of the clones is missing from these tables; in studies checked, under half for an unresolved V gene and the rest for unknown reasons. This sample is represented by about 78,000 clones; about nine tenths of them were singletons. About 0.25% of the sample is taken by the ten largest. Specimen: CD4+ or CD8+ T cells sorted from blood, collected in a trial of the OX40 agonist ivuxolimab. These receptors were obtained from an adult with an advanced solid tumor such as melanoma, head and neck, liver or kidney cancer.

The V gene is TRBV5-4, the J gene TRBJ2-7; a possible D gene is TRBD1 (6 bases). Germline V gene data show CDR1 as SGHNT and CDR2 as YYREEE (reference sequence). Trimming took off 1 base at V and 5 bases at J, with 13 bases between the two ends. This CDR3 has 14 amino acids. The CDR3 loop reads CASSLWQGSDEQYF. The CDR3 nucleotides read TGTGCCAGCAGCTTGTGGCAGGGGTCTGACGAGCAGTACTTC.

The gene calls are TRBV7-9 and TRBJ1-1; D remains ambiguous. Germline lookup yields CDR1 SEHNR and CDR2 FQNEAQ (reference sequence). The CDR3 totals 15 residues. Trimming took off 2 bases at V and 11 bases at J, with 21 bases between the two ends. As DNA, the CDR3 is TGTGCCAGCAGCTTATTCCCCAGTGAGGCCGACCGCGCTTTCTTT. This encodes CASSLFPSEADRAFF. Combining the CDR3 with reference TRBV7-9 and TRBJ1-1 gives the whole variable domain DTGVSQNPRHKITKRGQNVTFRCDPISEHNRLYWYRQTLGQGPEFLTYFQNEAQLEKSRLLSDRFSAERPKGSFSTLEIQRTEQGDSAMYLCASSLFPSEADRAFFGQGTRLTVV.

Only one count was recorded for this clone. Here the CDR3 reads CASSMTGIASYEQYF. The CDR3 DNA is TGTGCCAGTAGTATGACAGGCATAGCCTCCTACGAGCAGTACTTC. The chain couples TRBV19 to TRBJ2-7, with TRBD1 as a possible D gene (6 bases). V lost 3 bases, J lost 0 bases, and 12 bases lay in between. CDR1 LNHDA and CDR2 SQIVND come from the germline V gene (reference sequence). CDR3 size: 15 residues.

The chain employs TRBV27 and TRBJ2-7; 7 bases are a match to TRBD2. CDR1 and CDR2 (germline): MNHEY, SMNVEV (reference sequence). V shed 6 bases and J 6 bases; nucleotides not matched to a gene: 14. The CDR3 spans 15 residues. CDR3: CASRVHAGTNREQYF. The CDR3 coding sequence is TGTGCCAGCAGGGTCCACGCCGGGACTAACCGCGAGCAGTACTTC.

The chain joins TRBV29-1 to TRBJ1-1; 7 bases line up with TRBD1. Trimming removed 5 bases from V and 3 bases from J; junction bases left unmatched: 12. Germline assignment: CDR1 SQVTM and CDR2 ANQGSEA. The length of the CDR3 is 15 residues. The CDR3 region is CSVHGRRDSYTEAFF. The CDR3, as DNA: TGCAGCGTTCACGGCCGAAGGGACAGTTACACTGAAGCTTTCTTT.

This clone was counted between two and nine times. The chain has TRBV20-1 and TRBJ1-1; D is ambiguous. CDR1 is DFQATT and CDR2 is SNEGSKA in the germline V gene (reference sequence). The CDR3 loop spans 11 amino acids. Deletions cut 8 bases from V and 1 base from J, with 8 bases between. The CDR3 DNA is TGCAGTACCCGGGGGAACACTGAAGCTTTCTTT. Translating gives CSTRGNTEAFF.

The V and J genes are TRBV5-1 and TRBJ2-2; D is perhaps TRBD1 (6 bases). Per the germline V gene, CDR1 is SGHRS and CDR2 is YFSETQ. V shed 7 bases and J shed 3 bases, with 13 bases lying between them. The CDR3 consists of 14 residues. The CDR3 here is CASGPGVDTGELFF. Written as DNA, the CDR3 is TGCGCCAGCGGACCAGGGGTAGACACCGGGGAGCTGTTTTTT.

The CDR3 loop reads CASWDRSSTDTQYF. The CDR3 nucleotides read TGTGCCAGCTGGGACAGGTCTAGCACAGATACGCAGTATTTT. This chain joins TRBV6-1 and TRBJ2-3; TRBD1 matches 8 bases. Trimming at V came to 8 bases and at J to 0 bases, leaving 4 bases not matched to a gene. The CDR3 consists of 14 residues. CDR1 MNHNS and CDR2 SASEGT come from the germline V gene.

The genes are TRBV19 and TRBJ2-1; 7 bases fit TRBD2. Germline V gene sequence: CDR1 LNHDA, CDR2 SQIVND (reference sequence). J lost 0 bases, V lost 4 bases, and 6 bases had no gene match. This CDR3 comprises 16 residues. The CDR3 coding sequence is TGTGCCAGTAGTAAGAGGACTAGTAACTCCTACAATGAGCAGTTCTTC. It is translated as CASSKRTSNSYNEQFF.

As DNA, the CDR3 is TGCGCCAGCAGCTTGGGTGGGTCGAACACTGAAGCTTTCTTT. The encoded protein is CASSLGGSNTEAFF. The chain employs TRBV5-1 and TRBJ1-1; no firm D call. This CDR3 has 14 residues. Germline CDR1 SGHRS, CDR2 YFSETQ. V lost 0 bases, J lost 1 base, and 7 bases lay in between.

The CDR3 DNA is TGTGCCATCAGTGATCCTACAACAGGGGGCACTAATGAAAAACTGTTTTTT. The encoded protein is CAISDPTTGGTNEKLFF. The V gene is TRBV10-3, the J gene TRBJ1-4; TRBD1 matches 9 bases. V dropped 3 bases and J dropped 2; count of bases not matched to a gene: 7. CDR1 ENHRY and CDR2 SYGVKD come from the germline V gene. There are 17 residues in the CDR3.

The rearrangement uses TRBV19 and TRBJ1-5; possible D gene TRBD1, 5 bases. V lost 4 bases and J lost 5, with 15 bases in between. The CDR3 has 15 amino acids. The V gene's germline CDR1 is LNHDA and CDR2 SQIVND (reference sequence). CDR3 loop: CASSTKGRGDQPQHF. In nucleotides, the CDR3 is TGTGCCAGTAGTACGAAGGGACGGGGTGATCAGCCCCAGCATTTT.

This sequence joins TRBV6-6 and TRBJ2-7; 7 nucleotides align to TRBD1. This CDR3 comprises 15 residues. Germline CDR1 and CDR2: MNHNY and SVGAGI (reference sequence). V shed 6 bases and J 5 bases; nucleotides not matched to a gene: 13. This CDR3 is CASRRLQGFSDEQYF. Written as DNA, the CDR3 is TGTGCCAGCAGACGCCTACAGGGGTTTTCCGACGAGCAGTACTTC.

J is TRBJ1-4 and V is TRBV5-5; tentatively, D is TRBD1 (5 bases). With 6 bases removed from V and 8 bases from J, the gap between germline ends came to 17 bases. Germline V gene sequence: CDR1 SGHKS, CDR2 YYEKEE (reference sequence). The CDR3 is 14 amino acids. CDR3 amino acids: CASNLPGAPEKLFF. The CDR3 nucleotides read TGTGCCAGCAACCTCCCCGGGGCCCCGGAAAAACTGTTTTTT. The full variable domain, rest sourced from reference TRBV5-5 and TRBJ1-4, is DAGVTQSPTHLIKTRGQQVTLRCSPISGHKSVSWYQQVLGQGPQFIFQYYEKEERGRGNFPDRFSARQFPNYSSELNVNALLLGDSALYLCASNLPGAPEKLFFGSGTQLSVL.

The CDR3, as DNA: TGTGCCAGCAGCAACAAAAACGGGAGGTTTGAGCAGTTCTTC. Protein: CASSNKNGRFEQFF. This chain links TRBV11-2 with TRBJ2-1; 7 positions agree with TRBD2. In germline, CDR1 is SGHAT, CDR2 FQNNGV. V shed 5 bases and J 9 bases; nucleotides not matched to a gene: 10. The CDR3 is made up of 14 amino acids.

The rearrangement joins TRBV19 to TRBJ2-6; D is possibly TRBD1 (6 bases). Germline V gives CDR1 LNHDA, CDR2 SQIVND (reference sequence). CDR3 length: 15 amino acids. The V and J ends lost 5 bases and 2 bases respectively, with 10 bases between them. DNA of the CDR3: TGTGCCAGTAGTTCCCCAGGGGCTGGGGCCAACGTCCTGACTTTC. This gives the protein CASSSPGAGANVLTF.

The rearrangement joins TRBV2 to TRBJ1-3, with 8 nucleotides matching TRBD1. Germline CDR1 SNHLY, CDR2 FYNNEI. The CDR3 has 14 amino acids. Germline trimming cut 2 bases from V and 4 bases from J; bases unmatched to any gene: 1. The CDR3 reads CASSEQGAGNTIYF. Here the CDR3 DNA reads TGTGCCAGCAGTGAACAGGGGGCGGGAAACACCATATATTTT.

J is TRBJ2-3 and V is TRBV18; perhaps TRBD2 as D (6 bases). Germline values: CDR1 KGHSH, CDR2 LQKENI. The CDR3 totals 15 residues. The germline V and J ends were trimmed by 0 bases and 6 bases, with 13 bases remaining between them. The CDR3 nucleotides read TGTGCCAGCTCACCACCCACTAGCTTTCGGGATACGCAGTATTTT. Residues: CASSPPTSFRDTQYF.

This clone was counted once. In DNA form, the CDR3 reads TGCGCCAGCAGCCCAGCCCCGAGAGGGGGACAGCCCCAGCATTTT. Translated, it gives CASSPAPRGGQPQHF. This chain connects TRBV4-1 to TRBJ1-5, with a tentative D call TRBD1 (6 bases). CDR1 is MGHRA and CDR2 is YSYEKL in the germline V gene. Trimming shortened V by 4 bases and J by 7 bases, and 17 bases separated the two germline ends. The CDR3 totals 15 residues.